The T cell receptor (beta chain) under discussion was sequenced for a study of CD8 T cells in ankylosing spondylitis. Study-level points and caveats: In ankylosing spondylitis blood, a motif of roughly 8 highly homologous TCR beta variants appeared characteristic.

The V gene's germline CDR1 is SGHAT and CDR2 FQDESV (reference sequence). This CDR3 has 13 residues. V was clipped by 2 bases and J by 3 bases, with 8 bases between them. One entry per CDR3 protein, called by TCRdb with MiXCR from the 5' RACE reads. In the table there are approximately 520,000 distinct CDR3 sequences, approximately 5.3% of which are singletons. On this clonotype itself: Its antigen remains unknown.

The origin of this receptor is a male donor with ankylosing spondylitis. V and J are TRBV11-1 and TRBJ2-7; possible D gene TRBD1, 6 bases. Input material: blood, either unsorted or a sorted T cell fraction (not recorded which). The CDR3 protein is CASSLQGLYEQYF. In DNA form, the CDR3 reads TGTGCCAGCAGCTTACAGGGGCTCTACGAGCAGTACTTC.